The 31 T cell receptor beta chains below come from one sample, sequenced in a study of shared clonotypes between healthy human individuals. Here immunoSEQ multiplex PCR was the method, and the copy in TCRdb shows in-frame clones only, minus some. The table lists over a million clones, more than 75% of them singletons, with roughly 0.65% in the top ten. Sequenced input: memory CD4+ T cells from PBMCs. Subset here: CD45RA-negative fraction. All receptors come from a man between 18 and 35 years old in good health. Some clones in this sample may be carry-over from other donors' samples.

V usage is TRBV29-1 and J usage is TRBJ2-5; tentative D call: TRBD1 (6 bases). Trimming removed 6 bases at V and 2 bases at J, with 16 bases between. The CDR3 runs 14 residues. CDR1 is SQVTM, CDR2 ANQGSEA, per germline. CDR3 sequence reads: CSVELLDRQETQYF. CDR3 DNA sequence: TGCAGCGTCGAGTTATTGGACAGACAAGAGACCCAGTACTTC.

This chain connects TRBV7-9 to TRBJ2-3, with D perhaps matching TRBD2 (6 bases). Germline V gives CDR1 SEHNR, CDR2 FQNEAQ (reference sequence). The CDR3 covers 14 residues. V dropped 3 bases and J dropped 4 bases, with 11 bases sitting between them. CDR3 nucleotides: TGTGCCAGCAGCTTCGGGGGAGGTGCAGATACGCAGTATTTT. This encodes CASSFGGGADTQYF.

This clone was recorded a few times. This rearrangement joins TRBV2 to TRBJ2-7; D is unclear. V dropped 3 bases and J dropped 0 bases, with 12 bases sitting between them. The CDR3 contains 15 residues. Germline assignment: CDR1 SNHLY and CDR2 FYNNEI. The CDR3 region has the DNA TGTGCCAGCAGTGAGACTCGATCTAGCTCCTACGAGCAGTACTTC. Its translation is CASSETRSSSYEQYF.

V is TRBV27 and J is TRBJ1-1; D is perhaps TRBD1 (5 bases). V shed 6 bases and J shed 5 bases, with 22 bases lying between them. Per the germline V gene, CDR1 is MNHEY and CDR2 is SMNVEV (reference sequence). The CDR3 runs 16 residues. CDR3 sequence: CASSNGLGEGSTEAFF. CDR3 bases: TGTGCCAGCAGCAATGGGTTGGGGGAAGGGAGTACTGAAGCTTTCTTT.

About this clone itself: The sample carries other DNA sequences with the same CDR3. This chain uses TRBV20-1 with TRBJ1-1; weak D call: TRBD1 (5 bases). The CDR3 consists of 11 residues. Germline CDR1 is DFQATT and CDR2 is SNEGSKA (reference sequence). Trimming took off 1 base at V and 8 bases at J, with 8 bases between the two ends. CDR3 nucleotide sequence: TGCAGTGCTAGAGGTGGGGGGGAAGCTTTCTTT. This sequence encodes CSARGGGEAFF.

The chain combines TRBV28 with TRBJ1-2; 9 positions match TRBD1. CDR3 length: 15 residues. In germline, CDR1 is MDHEN, CDR2 SYDVKM. V shed 4 bases and J 4 bases; nucleotides not matched to a gene: 7. DNA for the CDR3: TGTGCCAGCAGTTCTTATACAGGGGGCAGCTATGGCTACACCTTC. Its protein product is CASSSYTGGSYGYTF.

This sequence joins TRBV4-1 and TRBJ1-5; the D is unclear. The CDR3 has 14 residues. Germline loops: CDR1 MGHRA, CDR2 YSYEKL. V was shortened by 0 bases and J by 7 bases, with 10 bases between the two germline ends. This CDR3 reads CASSQEGGLQPQHF. For the CDR3, the DNA is TGCGCCAGCAGCCAAGAAGGCGGTTTACAGCCCCAGCATTTT.

This chain's CDR3 is CASSIQGAGTSPELFF. CDR3 in DNA: TGCGCCAGCAGCATCCAGGGCGCGGGGACCTCGCCGGAGCTGTTTTTT. The rearrangement links TRBV5-1 to TRBJ2-2; a weak D match, TRBD2 (6 bases). Trimming shortened V by 4 bases and J by 10 bases, and 23 bases separated the two germline ends. There are 16 residues in the CDR3. Germline lookup yields CDR1 SGHRS and CDR2 YFSETQ.

A note on this clone: A much larger clone differs by one base, so this may be a read error. This chain connects TRBV15 to TRBJ1-2; TRBD1 might be the D (6 bases). The CDR3 totals 14 residues. CDR1 and CDR2 (germline): LNHNV, YYDKDF (reference sequence). The CDR3 nucleotides are TGTGCCATCAGCAGAGGACACAGGGACTATGGCTACACCTTC. It yields the protein CAISRGHRDYGYTF.

V usage is TRBV7-3 and J usage is TRBJ2-5; unclear D gene. From germline, CDR1 is SGHTA and CDR2 FQGTGA. The CDR3 consists of 13 residues. The V end was cut by 2 bases, the J end by 5 bases, with 9 bases between. The CDR3 loop reads CASSLSIEETQYF. CDR3 DNA sequence: TGTGCCAGCAGCTTATCAATTGAGGAGACCCAGTACTTC.

The V call is TRBV2, the J call TRBJ2-3, with 12 bases matching TRBD2. V was pared by 5 bases and J by 6 bases, with 9 bases of the junction left unmatched. Per the germline V gene, CDR1 is SNHLY and CDR2 is FYNNEI. The CDR3 sequence is 16 residues long. The CDR3 DNA reads as TGTGCCAGCAGTAGACTAGCGGGAGTTAGGCGGGATACGCAGTATTTT. Translating it yields CASSRLAGVRRDTQYF. The full variable domain, its missing parts supplied by reference TRBV2 and TRBJ2-3, is EPEVTQTPSHQVTQMGQEVILRCVPISNHLYFYWYRQILGQKVEFLVSFYNNEISEKSEIFDDQFSVERPDGSNFTLKIRSTKLEDSAMYFCASSRLAGVRRDTQYFGPGTRLTVL.

The table lists this clone with a few counts. The chain uses TRBV6-5 and TRBJ2-7, with TRBD1 matching over 7 bases. Germline V gene sequence: CDR1 MNHEY, CDR2 SVGAGI. V was clipped by 4 bases and J by 3 bases; unmatched bases: 9. CDR3 length: 15 amino acids. CDR3 protein: CASSSTGSLLYEQYF. The CDR3 region has the DNA TGTGCCAGCAGTTCGACAGGGTCCCTCCTCTACGAGCAGTACTTC.

Concerning this clone: Germline and junction disagree at one end, which may indicate a read error. The chain carries TRBV19 and TRBJ1-1, with D uncertain. The CDR3 length is 15 residues. Germline V gives CDR1 LNHDA, CDR2 SQIVND (reference sequence). This CDR3 reads CASSIARRSTTGAFF. For the CDR3, the DNA is TGTGCCAGTAGTATAGCGCGGCGCTCAACTACTGGAGCTTTCTTT.

Of note for this clone: With a much larger clone just one base away, this may be a read error. The J gene is TRBJ2-5, the V gene TRBV7-6; possible D gene TRBD2, 5 bases. The CDR3 contains 12 residues. V was cut by 3 bases and J by 3 bases, with 5 bases left in between. From germline, CDR1 is SGHVS and CDR2 FNYEAQ. CDR3: CASSFGEETQYF. In DNA form, the CDR3 reads TGTGCCAGCAGCTTCGGGGAAGAGACCCAGTACTTC.

The chain is built from TRBV10-3 and TRBJ1-2; TRBD1 aligns across 8 bases. Germline V gene data show CDR1 as ENHRY and CDR2 as SYGVKD. The trim removed 4 bases at V and 7 bases at J, leaving 2 bases unmatched. This CDR3 comprises 12 residues. The CDR3 protein is CAISAGGAGYTF. The CDR3 DNA reads as TGTGCCATCAGTGCAGGGGGCGCTGGCTACACCTTC.

The chain combines TRBV5-1 with TRBJ1-2, with D tentatively TRBD1 (5 bases). V was cut by 1 base and J by 6 bases, with 13 bases left in between. Germline-derived CDR1 and CDR2 are SGHRS and YFSETQ. The CDR3 is 14 amino acids. The DNA of the CDR3 is TGCGCCAGCAGCTTGATGGGGACCACCGATGGCTACACCTTC. Translating gives CASSLMGTTDGYTF. Full variable domain (missing parts from reference TRBV5-1 and TRBJ1-2): KAGVTQTPRYLIKTRGQQVTLSCSPISGHRSVSWYQQTPGQGLQFLFEYFSETQRNKGNFPGRFSGRQFSNSRSEMNVSTLELGDSALYLCASSLMGTTDGYTFGSGTRLTVV.

The CDR3 region is CSAKENTEAFF. CDR3 nucleotides: TGCAGTGCTAAGGAGAACACTGAAGCTTTCTTT. This chain connects TRBV20-1 to TRBJ1-1; D is unresolved. CDR3 length equals 11 residues. Trimming took off 4 bases at V and 1 base at J, with 4 bases between the two ends. Germline V CDR1 and CDR2: DFQATT, SNEGSKA (reference sequence).

The chain employs TRBV5-8 and TRBJ1-1; tentatively, D is TRBD1 (5 bases). CDR3 length equals 16 residues. From germline, CDR1 is SGHTS and CDR2 YDEGEE. V was pared by 6 bases and J by 1 base, with 19 bases between. The CDR3 is CASTIWKAGRNTEAFF. CDR3 DNA sequence: TGTGCCAGCACCATTTGGAAAGCAGGGCGGAACACTGAAGCTTTCTTT.

J is TRBJ1-1 and V is TRBV30; 7 bases are a match to TRBD1. V lost 2 bases to trimming and J lost 4 bases; unmatched junction nucleotides: 10. The CDR3 has 15 amino acids. Germline CDR1 GTSNPN, CDR2 SVGIG (reference sequence). In DNA, the CDR3 is TGTGCCTGGAGTCTGAGAGGGGGCACGGGCACTGAAGCTTTCTTT. It yields the protein CAWSLRGGTGTEAFF.

The chain employs TRBV28 and TRBJ2-1; 7 nucleotides match TRBD2. The CDR3 has 14 residues. V shed 5 bases and J 5 bases; nucleotides not matched to a gene: 6. From germline, CDR1 is MDHEN and CDR2 SYDVKM. The CDR3 sequence is CASSPSGRHNEQFF. CDR3 in DNA: TGTGCCAGCAGTCCTAGCGGCAGACACAATGAGCAGTTCTTC.

J is TRBJ2-3 and V is TRBV7-8; D is perhaps TRBD1 (5 bases). V gave up 1 base and J gave up 2 bases, with 10 bases separating them. The CDR3 sequence is 15 residues long. CDR1 SGHVS and CDR2 FQNEAQ come from the germline V gene. The CDR3 DNA sequence: TGTGCCAGCAGCTTAGGGGGCGGTGACACAGATACGCAGTATTTT. It specifies CASSLGGGDTDTQYF.

Points on this clone: One end of the junction is discordant with germline, which a read error may explain. This sequence joins TRBV7-9 and TRBJ2-2; perhaps TRBD2 as D (5 bases). This CDR3 region has 12 residues. In germline, CDR1 is SEHNR, CDR2 FQNEAQ (reference sequence). Written as DNA, the CDR3 is TGTGCCAGCAGCCTTTATGTTAGGGAGCCGTTTTTT. Residues: CASSLYVREPFF.

This chain connects TRBV5-4 to TRBJ2-7; D is possibly TRBD1 (6 bases). The CDR3 length is 16 residues. With 4 bases removed from V and 5 bases from J, the gap between germline ends came to 22 bases. The germline gives CDR1 SGHNT, CDR2 YYREEE (reference sequence). DNA of the CDR3: TGTGCCAGCAGCCCGGCTTTAAGGGGGTTCGGCGACGAGCAGTACTTC. Its protein is CASSPALRGFGDEQYF.

This clone was picked up a small number of times. The V and J genes are TRBV9 and TRBJ2-1; 11 nucleotides align to TRBD2. The CDR3 runs 15 residues. The trim removed 0 bases at V and 7 bases at J, leaving 3 bases unmatched. The germline gives CDR1 SGDLS, CDR2 YYNGEE. The CDR3 DNA reads TGTGCCAGCAGCGTAGGGGCTAGCGGGAGGAATGAGCAGTTCTTC. This translates into CASSVGASGRNEQFF.

The V and J genes are TRBV9 and TRBJ2-3, with 8 nucleotides matching TRBD1. The CDR3 is 15 residues long. CDR1 and CDR2 (germline): SGDLS, YYNGEE. V dropped 0 bases and J dropped 7; count of bases not matched to a gene: 7. CDR3 protein: CASSVAPGGAYTQYF. CDR3 bases: TGTGCCAGCAGCGTAGCACCAGGGGGCGCATATACGCAGTATTTT.

The gene calls are TRBV28 and TRBJ1-5; D ambiguous. This CDR3 contains 16 residues. Deletions cut 1 base from V and 3 bases from J, with 13 bases between. Germline V CDR1 and CDR2: MDHEN, SYDVKM. This CDR3 is CASSLFGREFNQPQHF. As DNA, the CDR3 is TGTGCCAGCAGTTTATTCGGGCGGGAGTTCAATCAGCCCCAGCATTTT.

V is TRBV2 and J is TRBJ2-1; 10 bases are a match to TRBD2. The CDR3 runs 14 residues. Germline assignment: CDR1 SNHLY and CDR2 FYNNEI. Losses at the gene ends were 3 bases for V and 6 bases for J; bases not matched to a gene: 2. The CDR3 region has the DNA TGTGCCAGCAGTGACAGGACTAGCGGCAATGAGCAGTTCTTC. Encoded protein: CASSDRTSGNEQFF.

This clone was observed a few times. The chain joins TRBV6-1 to TRBJ1-3; TRBD1 matches 7 bases. There are 12 residues in the CDR3. Trimming at V came to 7 bases and at J to 6 bases, leaving 3 bases not matched to a gene. The germline gives CDR1 MNHNS, CDR2 SASEGT. The CDR3 region has the DNA TGTGCCAGCAAAGACAGGGCAAACACCATATATTTT. Translation gives CASKDRANTIYF.

V usage is TRBV6-1 and J usage is TRBJ1-4, with D hard to call. Germline V lookup: CDR1 MNHNS, CDR2 SASEGT. The CDR3 extends over 16 amino acids. The V gene lost 2 bases and the J gene lost 8 bases, with 18 bases spanning the gap. The CDR3 here is CASSESLGSLGEKLFF. The CDR3 coding sequence is TGTGCCAGCAGTGAAAGTCTGGGCAGTCTAGGGGAAAAACTGTTTTTT.

The chain uses TRBV27 and TRBJ2-1; D is ambiguous. The CDR3 is 13 amino acids. The V and J ends lost 5 bases and 5 bases respectively, with 10 bases between them. The V gene's germline CDR1 is MNHEY and CDR2 SMNVEV (reference sequence). CDR3 in DNA: TGTGCCAGCAGTGTTCCTGGAAACAATGAGCAGTTCTTC. This gives the protein CASSVPGNNEQFF.

The genes are TRBV10-3 and TRBJ1-1, with D tentatively TRBD1 (5 bases). Germline V gene sequence: CDR1 ENHRY, CDR2 SYGVKD. This CDR3 comprises 15 residues. V lost 3 bases and J 4 bases, leaving 15 bases between the germline ends. This chain's CDR3 is CAISDREDGVTEAFF. The DNA for the CDR3 is TGTGCCATCAGTGACAGGGAGGATGGGGTCACTGAAGCTTTCTTT.